The 20 T cell receptor beta chains given below trace back to one sample, sequenced in a study of T cells in localized non-small cell lung cancer. The assay was immunoSEQ multiplex PCR, and TCRdb's table has in-frame clones only and misses some. The sample shows nearly 40,000 clones, around 84% of them seen only once. Material: peripheral blood, obtained before any cancer treatment. The receptors were sampled from a man aged 18 to 55 with stage I lung adenocarcinoma.

The chain joins TRBV5-6 to TRBJ1-2; 7 positions match TRBD1. This CDR3 contains 16 residues. Germline CDR1 SGHDT, CDR2 YYEEEE. V was pared by 4 bases and J by 3 bases, with 12 bases of the junction left unmatched. The CDR3 bases are TGTGCCAGCAGCCCGGGGGACAGCCGGACCGACTATGGCTACACCTTC. It is translated as CASSPGDSRTDYGYTF.

This chain connects TRBV5-4 to TRBJ2-4, with a tentative D call TRBD1 (5 bases). CDR1 is SGHNT and CDR2 is YYREEE in the germline V gene (reference sequence). The CDR3 is made up of 16 amino acids. V lost 0 bases and J 0 bases, leaving 10 bases between the germline ends. The CDR3 DNA follows: TGTGCCAGCAGCTTGGAGTCAGGGATAGCCAAAAACATTCAGTACTTC. Residues: CASSLESGIAKNIQYF. The whole variable domain, remainder taken from reference TRBV5-4 and TRBJ2-4, is ETGVTQSPTHLIKTRGQQVTLRCSSQSGHNTVSWYQQALGQGPQFIFQYYREEENGRGNFPPRFSGLQFPNYSSELNVNALELDDSALYLCASSLESGIAKNIQYFGAGTRLSVL.

This chain uses TRBV7-2 with TRBJ2-1, with 8 bases fitting TRBD1. The junction had 13 bases not matched to a gene; V was cut back by 6 bases and J by 3 bases. The germline gives CDR1 SGHTA, CDR2 FQGNSA. The CDR3 has 17 amino acids. As DNA, the CDR3 is TGTGCCAGCAGAAAATTCTCTACCGGGACAGGCTACAATGAGCAGTTCTTC. This translates into CASRKFSTGTGYNEQFF.

The chain joins TRBV15 to TRBJ1-6, with a weak D call TRBD1 (5 bases). The CDR3 is 15 residues long. Germline CDR1 is LNHNV and CDR2 is YYDKDF (reference sequence). The V and J ends lost 2 bases and 8 bases respectively, with 13 bases between them. The chain's CDR3 is CATSRTAGGDSPLHF. Written as DNA, the CDR3 is TGTGCCACCAGCAGAACAGCCGGGGGTGATTCACCCCTCCACTTT.

This clone was picked up one time. The chain recombines TRBV4-3 with TRBJ1-2; the D is unclear. The V gene's germline CDR1 is LGHNA and CDR2 YSLEER. Trimming removed 0 bases from V and 7 bases from J, with 12 bases in between. The CDR3 loop spans 14 amino acids. This chain's CDR3 is CASSQDDSVGGYTF. CDR3 coding DNA: TGCGCCAGCAGCCAAGATGATTCGGTGGGTGGCTACACCTTC.

The chain recombines TRBV28 with TRBJ1-2, with D perhaps matching TRBD1 (5 bases). V was trimmed by 6 bases and J by 1 base, leaving 9 bases between them. Germline lookup yields CDR1 MDHEN and CDR2 SYDVKM. The CDR3 consists of 13 residues. The DNA for the CDR3 is TGTGCCAGCAGGAGGGACGGTAACTATGGCTACACCTTC. Amino acids: CASRRDGNYGYTF.

The chain employs TRBV5-4 and TRBJ1-2, with 7 bases identical to TRBD1. Germline-derived CDR1 and CDR2 are SGHNT and YYREEE (reference sequence). The CDR3 is 16 amino acids. Trimming at V came to 4 bases and at J to 4 bases, leaving 13 bases not matched to a gene. CDR3 in amino acids: CASSTIDRVSVYGYTF. In DNA, the CDR3 is TGTGCCAGCAGCACCATCGACAGGGTCTCTGTCTATGGCTACACCTTC.

This rearrangement joins TRBV7-9 to TRBJ2-5; D unresolved. The CDR3 contains 17 residues. Germline lookup yields CDR1 SEHNR and CDR2 FQNEAQ (reference sequence). V was clipped by 2 bases and J by 0 bases, with 16 bases between them. The CDR3, as DNA: TGTGCCAGCAGCTTAAATCCTAATGCTAAGTACCAAGAGACCCAGTACTTC. It is translated as CASSLNPNAKYQETQYF.

The chain couples TRBV10-3 to TRBJ1-6; D remains unclear. The CDR3 sequence is 14 residues long. The germline V and J ends were trimmed by 7 bases and 7 bases, with 14 bases remaining between them. Germline values: CDR1 ENHRY, CDR2 SYGVKD. The CDR3 region has the DNA TGTGCCATCACCACGGGCAAAGACAATTCACCCCTCCACTTT. The encoded protein is CAITTGKDNSPLHF.

V and J are TRBV11-1 and TRBJ2-2, with D possibly being TRBD1 or TRBD2 (5 bases each). V was shortened by 0 bases and J by 4 bases, with 9 bases between the two germline ends. Germline-derived CDR1 and CDR2 are SGHAT and FQDESV (reference sequence). CDR3 length equals 15 residues. The CDR3 reads CASSLAGTGTGELFF. For the CDR3, the DNA is TGTGCCAGCAGCTTAGCCGGGACGGGCACCGGGGAGCTGTTTTTT. Full variable domain (outside the CDR3, taken from reference TRBV11-1 and TRBJ2-2): EAEVAQSPRYKITEKSQAVAFWCDPISGHATLYWYRQILGQGPELLVQFQDESVVDDSQLPKDRFSAERLKGVDSTLKIQPAELGDSAMYLCASSLAGTGTGELFFGEGSRLTVL.

The J gene is TRBJ1-3, the V gene TRBV4-3, with D unresolved. Deletions cut 3 bases from V and 4 bases from J, with 4 bases between. Germline CDR1 is LGHNA and CDR2 is YSLEER. This CDR3 region has 12 residues. This CDR3 is CASSHGGNTIYF. The DNA of the CDR3 is TGCGCCAGCAGCCACGGGGGAAACACCATATATTTT.

This chain connects TRBV9 to TRBJ2-3, with TRBD2 matching 7 bases. V shed 4 bases and J 0 bases; nucleotides not matched to a gene: 8. Germline values: CDR1 SGDLS, CDR2 YYNGEE. The CDR3 has 16 residues. In DNA form, the CDR3 reads TGTGCCAGCAGCACCCGCGGGGGTCATAGCACAGATACGCAGTATTTT. This translates into CASSTRGGHSTDTQYF.

This chain uses TRBV7-3 with TRBJ2-1; TRBD2 aligns across 14 bases. J lost 2 bases, V lost 5 bases, and 2 bases had no gene match. The CDR3 consists of 16 residues. Germline CDR1 is SGHTA and CDR2 is FQGTGA. The CDR3 protein is CASSPTSGGAYNEQFF. Written as DNA, the CDR3 is TGTGCCAGCAGCCCGACTAGCGGGGGGGCCTACAATGAGCAGTTCTTC.

The chain uses TRBV5-4 and TRBJ1-3; D is unresolved. This CDR3 has 13 residues. V shed 6 bases and J shed 5 bases, with 12 bases lying between them. From germline, CDR1 is SGHNT and CDR2 YYREEE (reference sequence). The CDR3 protein is CASTSDGRNTIYF. CDR3 bases: TGTGCCAGCACTTCGGACGGCCGAAACACCATATATTTT.

The rearrangement uses TRBV5-1 and TRBJ2-2, with 10 bases fitting TRBD1. The V segment lost 4 bases and the J segment 5 bases; nucleotides outside the gene matches: 8. The V gene's germline CDR1 is SGHRS and CDR2 YFSETQ. The CDR3 spans 16 residues. CDR3 coding DNA: TGCGCCAGCAGCCCGGGACAGGGGAGCGGGACCGGGGAGCTGTTTTTT. Amino acid sequence: CASSPGQGSGTGELFF.

This clone appeared a few times. The V gene is TRBV30, the J gene TRBJ2-7; the D gene could be TRBD1 or TRBD2 (6 bases each). The CDR3 length is 15 residues. The germline V and J ends were trimmed by 8 bases and 0 bases, with 20 bases remaining between them. Germline V gene sequence: CDR1 GTSNPN, CDR2 SVGIG (reference sequence). In nucleotides, the CDR3 is TGTGCCGCACAGGAGGGGGTAGGAGTCTCCTACGAGCAGTACTTC. Protein: CAAQEGVGVSYEQYF.

The gene calls are TRBV9 and TRBJ2-7, with D perhaps matching TRBD2 (7 bases). V lost 4 bases to trimming and J lost 5 bases, with 13 bases between them. The germline V gene encodes CDR1 SGDLS and CDR2 YYNGEE. The CDR3 covers 13 residues. The CDR3 protein is CASSQGGGDEQYF. The CDR3 DNA is TGTGCCAGCAGCCAAGGCGGGGGCGACGAGCAGTACTTC.

V is TRBV5-5 and J is TRBJ2-5; D not certain. Per germline, CDR1 SGHKS and CDR2 YYEKEE (reference sequence). V lost 4 bases to trimming and J lost 5 bases, with 18 bases between them. The CDR3 is made up of 15 amino acids. Here the CDR3 reads CASSRDPPNLETQYF. DNA for the CDR3: TGTGCCAGCAGCCGAGACCCGCCAAACTTGGAGACCCAGTACTTC.

This chain uses TRBV6-5 with TRBJ1-2; 7 nucleotides agree with TRBD1. V gave up 5 bases and J gave up 3 bases; unmatched junction bases: 3. From germline, CDR1 is MNHEY and CDR2 SVGAGI. The CDR3 loop spans 13 amino acids. The CDR3 DNA is TGTGCCAGCAGTAGGGGGCAGGACTATGGCTACACCTTC. This sequence encodes CASSRGQDYGYTF.

The chain employs TRBV10-3 and TRBJ1-1; 8 bases agree with TRBD1. CDR3 length equals 13 residues. CDR1 and CDR2 from the germline V gene are ENHRY and SYGVKD. The ends lost 8 bases at V and 4 bases at J; junction bases unmatched: 6. The CDR3 DNA reads as TGTGCCATCGGGGGACAGGAGGGCACTGAAGCTTTCTTT. Amino acid sequence: CAIGGQEGTEAFF.